This passage covers 13 T cell receptor beta chains from one sample sequenced in a study of OX40 agonist ivuxolimab in advanced cancers. Here immunoSEQ multiplex PCR was the method, and the copy in TCRdb shows in-frame clones only, minus some. The table records more than 9,500 clones, approximately 80% of them present only once. The input for sequencing was CD4+ or CD8+ T cells sorted from blood, taken in a trial of the OX40 agonist ivuxolimab. These TCRs come from an adult with an advanced solid tumor such as melanoma, head and neck, liver or kidney cancer.

This clone was detected a few times. J is TRBJ2-7 and V is TRBV27; 11 nucleotides agree with TRBD2. Per the germline V gene, CDR1 is MNHEY and CDR2 is SMNVEV (reference sequence). J lost 6 bases, V lost 5 bases, and 15 bases had no gene match. This CDR3 contains 17 residues. CDR3 in DNA: TGTGCCAGCAGTAGGGTAGCGGGAGGGCCTTCTTCCGGCGAGCAGTACTTC. It translates to CASSRVAGGPSSGEQYF.

The J gene is TRBJ1-1, the V gene TRBV27; 7 nucleotides line up with TRBD1. CDR1 and CDR2 (germline): MNHEY, SMNVEV (reference sequence). This CDR3 comprises 15 residues. J lost 1 base, V lost 5 bases, and 7 bases had no gene match. The CDR3 here is CASSTRDSSNTEAFF. CDR3 in DNA: TGTGCCAGCAGTACCCGGGACAGTTCGAACACTGAAGCTTTCTTT.

This clone was seen only a few times. The chain has TRBV9 and TRBJ1-4; the match to TRBD1 covers 9 bases. Germline lookup yields CDR1 SGDLS and CDR2 YYNGEE. CDR3 size: 14 residues. The ends lost 4 bases at V and 6 bases at J; junction bases unmatched: 4. As DNA, the CDR3 is TGTGCCAGCAGCATGGGACAGGGTTATGAAAAACTGTTTTTT. It codes for CASSMGQGYEKLFF.

The chain is built from TRBV28 and TRBJ2-7, with 11 bases aligning to TRBD2. The CDR3 has 15 amino acids. Germline lookup yields CDR1 MDHEN and CDR2 SYDVKM. V trimming: 7 bases; J trimming: 0 bases; junction bases outside the gene matches: 5. CDR3 residues: CASMGLADASYEQYF. The CDR3 DNA follows: TGTGCCAGCATGGGACTAGCGGATGCCTCCTACGAGCAGTACTTC.

This chain connects TRBV7-2 to TRBJ2-7, with D maybe TRBD1 (5 bases). Germline values: CDR1 SGHTA, CDR2 FQGNSA. The CDR3 length is 14 residues. V lost 0 bases, J lost 4 bases, and 10 bases lay in between. CDR3 DNA: TGTGCCAGCAGCTTAGCCAGGGAATCATACGAGCAGTACTTC. This encodes CASSLARESYEQYF.

V usage is TRBV7-6 and J usage is TRBJ2-1, with TRBD2 matching 9 bases. CDR1 is SGHVS and CDR2 is FNYEAQ in the germline V gene. The CDR3 length is 19 residues. Unmatched junction bases numbered 12, after V lost 2 bases and J lost 1 base. CDR3 loop: CASSLNARALAGSYNEQFF. The CDR3, as DNA: TGTGCCAGCAGCTTAAACGCCCGGGCCCTAGCGGGATCCTACAATGAGCAGTTCTTC.

V usage is TRBV27 and J usage is TRBJ2-1; the match to TRBD2 covers 9 bases. The J segment lost 1 base and the V segment lost 6 bases, leaving 16 bases of the junction unmatched. The CDR3 has 19 amino acids. In germline, CDR1 is MNHEY, CDR2 SMNVEV (reference sequence). The CDR3 protein is CASRSAVRLAVPSYNEQFF. CDR3 in DNA: TGTGCCAGCAGGAGTGCCGTGAGACTAGCGGTTCCTTCCTACAATGAGCAGTTCTTC.

V is TRBV19 and J is TRBJ1-1, with 8 bases aligning to TRBD1. This CDR3 region has 15 residues. V was pared by 4 bases and J by 1 base, with 5 bases of the junction left unmatched. Looked up from germline, CDR1 is LNHDA and CDR2 is SQIVND (reference sequence). CDR3 DNA sequence: TGTGCCAGTAGTAATACCGGGACAGGGAACACTGAAGCTTTCTTT. Residues: CASSNTGTGNTEAFF.

J is TRBJ1-3 and V is TRBV6-6; D ambiguous. The germline CDR1 and CDR2 sequences are MNHNY and SVGAGI (reference sequence). The ends were cut back, 2 bases at V and 0 bases at J, with 8 bases in the middle. The CDR3 is made up of 15 amino acids. The CDR3 DNA sequence: TGTGCCAGCAGTTACGGGCAGTCCTCTGGAAACACCATATATTTT. The encoded protein is CASSYGQSSGNTIYF.

The genes are TRBV28 and TRBJ1-2, with 10 bases matching TRBD1. The germline CDR1 and CDR2 sequences are MDHEN and SYDVKM. This CDR3 is built from 14 residues. Losses at the gene ends were 4 bases for V and 3 bases for J; bases not matched to a gene: 2. CDR3 sequence reads: CASSSGTGDYGYTF. The CDR3 DNA is TGTGCCAGCAGTTCCGGGACAGGGGACTATGGCTACACCTTC.

The rearrangement uses TRBV27 and TRBJ2-7, with 11 bases matching TRBD2. Germline V lookup: CDR1 MNHEY, CDR2 SMNVEV (reference sequence). The length of the CDR3 is 15 residues. Trimming at V came to 5 bases and at J to 3 bases, leaving 6 bases not matched to a gene. The CDR3 sequence: CASSTGTSGIYEQYF. CDR3 nucleotide sequence: TGTGCCAGCAGTACCGGGACTAGCGGCATCTACGAGCAGTACTTC.

This clone is termed medium-sized. J is TRBJ1-2 and V is TRBV19; no clear D. Trimming removed 3 bases at V and 2 bases at J, with 10 bases between. Germline lookup yields CDR1 LNHDA and CDR2 SQIVND (reference sequence). This CDR3 region has 14 residues. The CDR3 DNA is TGTGCCAGTAGTATCGTCGGCAGCAACTATGGCTACACCTTC. It encodes CASSIVGSNYGYTF.

In its sample, this clone was seen once. V gene TRBV9 combines with J gene TRBJ2-2; TRBD1 might be the D (5 bases). Germline V gene data show CDR1 as SGDLS and CDR2 as YYNGEE. V shed 3 bases and J shed 6 bases, with 15 bases lying between them. The CDR3 has 15 residues. The chain's CDR3 is CASSAISGYAGELFF. CDR3 coding DNA: TGTGCCAGCAGCGCCATTTCAGGGTACGCCGGGGAGCTGTTTTTT. The full variable domain, rest sourced from reference TRBV9 and TRBJ2-2, is DSGVTQTPKHLITATGQRVTLRCSPRSGDLSVYWYQQSLDQGLQFLIQYYNGEERAKGNILERFSAQQFPDLHSELNLSSLELGDSALYFCASSAISGYAGELFFGEGSRLTVL.